Reported below is one TCR beta chain. The antigen it recognizes is unknown. There are no base qualities to consult, and no much larger clone falls within one base. Per the publication, the time point label means: newly diagnosed GD, antithyroid drugs for less than 3 months. For both TCR sequencing and RNA sequencing, RNA was extracted from PBMCs using TRIzol. The diagnosis of Graves' disease followed American Thyroid Association guidelines. Patients for the study were recruited at an endocrinology department in Xi'an, China. Each patient gave about 10 milliliters of peripheral blood, collected in an EDTA anticoagulant tube. Ficoll Paque Plus density gradient separation was used to isolate PBMCs, and no further T cell sorting was done. An Agilent 2100 Bioanalyzer and agarose gel were used to check RNA quality, while a NanoDrop 2000 measured RNA concentration. Per the germline V gene (reference sequence), DFQATT is the CDR1 and SNEGSKA is the CDR2. V is clipped by 3 bases and J by 7 bases, and the sequence between their germline boundaries is 10 bases long. Taken from cysteine to phenylalanine, the CDR3 has 11 residues. Only the CDR3 DNA stays, 33 bases, in frame from base 1.

The source of the sample is a study of regulatory T cells in long-lasting Graves disease (dated by TCRdb to the early 2020s). Broadly, across the study: Patients with newly diagnosed Graves' disease had been on antithyroid drugs for under 3 months. Persistent Graves' disease patients were compared with newly diagnosed Graves' disease patients by peripheral blood TCR sequencing and RNA sequencing. The study was conducted in China and was registered as a clinical trial. TCR sequencing covered approximately 13 persistent and 20 newly diagnosed Graves' disease patients, 33 samples in total. General study outcomes and caveats: Only the TCR beta chain was sequenced and analyzed. The authors acknowledged the small sample size as a limitation that may reduce accuracy. Persistent disease showed preferential use of TRBV28, TRBJ1-2 and TRBJ2-5, whereas newly diagnosed disease favored TRBV20-1 and TRBJ2-1. Compared with newly diagnosed patients, patients with persistent Graves' disease had lower TCR Shannon entropy and fewer highly expanded clones, which suggests clonal expansion. Only peripheral blood was studied, because thyroid tissue, the primary lesion, was inaccessible. Persistent patients shared more public clonotypes among themselves (2,741) than newly diagnosed patients did (over 900).

Library preparation was by multiplex PCR. Sequenced on an Illumina HiSeq 4000. To build TCR beta libraries, CDR3 regions were amplified by Arm-PCR using iRepertoire HTBI primers. Before sequencing, the PCR products underwent gel purification. The study's processing was this. Gene usage analysis of CDR3 amino acid clonotypes used the 60 to 75 TRBV and more than 13 TRBJ segments found across samples. Filtered high-quality paired reads were merged into contigs using COPE and FqMerger. BLAST was used to align contigs to IMGT TRBV, TRBD and TRBJ reference genes, with CDR3 defined following IMGT. Clonotypes above 0.1% frequency were classified as highly expanded clones. Repertoire diversity was measured by Shannon entropy, and V-J evenness by the Gini coefficient. A clonotype found in more than one individual was treated as public. TCRdb took the public reads, trimmed them with fastp at Q25, ran MiXCR for clone calling and kept in-frame beta chains. Rows are unified per CDR3 protein, each entry keeping the most common DNA and genes. The V and J calls reflect TCRdb's pipeline rather than the authors' work. A total of about 530,000 distinct CDR3 sequences appear in this sample, about 16% of them only once. The ten top clones hold 25% of the sample.

The same sample was also studied in work on T cells in Graves' hyperthyroidism and ophthalmopathy. Per that second paper: A patient counted as having stable Graves' hyperthyroidism if no progression to ophthalmopathy occurred over 18 months of follow-up. Hyperthyroidism patients were aged 18 to 65 years and newly diagnosed, with disease duration of less than 2 months. The study excluded patients with uncontrolled infections, other autoimmune diseases, pregnancy or lactation. Diagnoses were based on clinical symptoms, serum thyroxine and TRAb, thyroid ultrasound and orbital computed tomography. For the first round of RT-PCR on the TCR CDR3, the HTBI primer set was used together with the Qiagen OneStep RT-PCR kit. Most expanded thyroid clonotypes (frequency above 0.001) were also detected in blood, a finding suggesting that blood repertoires may reflect thyroid immune responses. In cross-validation, a model built on a 13 V-J signature told ophthalmopathy apart from stable hyperthyroidism with less than 90% sensitivity and around 81% specificity, and in testing the same model reached 80%/75%. In validation, the model predicted progression to ophthalmopathy with approximately 71% sensitivity and about 72% specificity, a median of about 6 months before onset. A discovery cohort of 95 to 100 patients, roughly 45 with Graves' ophthalmopathy and roughly 59 with stable Graves' hyperthyroidism, was used to find distinguishing TCR V-J signatures. Prospective prediction of ophthalmopathy was tested in an independent validation cohort consisting of fewer than 20 hyperthyroidism patients and some 16 patients who later progressed to ophthalmopathy. The 85 to 100 discovery patients were randomly split 7:3 into training and test sets. The study also compared thyroid tissue and blood T-cell repertoires from over 5 Graves' hyperthyroidism patients. Following sampling, methimazole starting at 30 mg daily was given to hyperthyroidism patients, and high-dose intravenous methylprednisolone was given to ophthalmopathy patients. A second multiplex PCR round built the libraries, followed by size selection and purification. Libraries were sequenced paired-end with 100 bp reads on an Illumina HiSeq2000. SOAPnuke was used to process the raw data, throwing out any read that contained adapters or uncalled bases, had a mean Phred below 15, or lacked an exact constant-primer or identifier match. High-quality paired reads were merged using COPE v1.2.5, and each unique nucleotide sequence was defined as a clonotype. Clonotypes were aligned to IMGT TRBV, TRBD and TRBJ reference segments using MiTCR v1.1. The analysis was restricted to V-J combinations with a frequency above 0.0001, which together covered just over 98% of the repertoires. The TCS score was defined as the ratio of F50 (clonal expansion) to E x V (chaos), calculated using BLOSUM62-based TCRdist between CDR3 peptides within each V-J. Welch's t-statistics and random forest reduced some 510 V-J features to 13, which were used in a naive Bayes classifier (R e1071). No statistical method was used to set the sample size in advance, and investigators knew the group allocation. The paper describes TCR Vbeta CDR3 sequencing of 140 or so peripheral blood samples, made up of 43 ophthalmopathy patients, some 80 hyperthyroidism patients and approximately 17 progressor patients.

The chain was built from TRBV20-1 and TRBJ2-7; the D segment cannot be called with confidence. The sequence derives from a woman aged 35-65 years with Graves disease. Donor details come from another sample of the same person, matched by shared clones. Sequencing used peripheral blood mononuclear cells (PBMCs), obtained at new diagnosis, from a patient treated with antithyroid drugs. The encoded CDR3 is CSARFDNEQYF. The DNA is as follows: TGCAGTGCTAGGTTTGACAATGAGCAGTACTTC.